Listed below are T cell receptor beta chains from one sample, sequenced in a study of blood T cells in healthy people across ages. Each CDR3 protein gets one entry after TCRdb re-called the 5' RACE reads with MiXCR. Of roughly 1.5 million distinct CDR3 sequences in the sample, about 42% are singletons; the top ten hold about 4%. Sequenced: blood. These receptors were taken from a woman aged 18-29 years in good health. CDR3s include the opening cysteine and the closing phenylalanine or tryptophan. D genes are given only for firm matches. Size tells how often a clone was seen (once, few, many) or the class of an expanded clone, and some rows leave it out.

j_gene,d_gene,abundance,v_gene,CDR3nt,CDR3aa
TRBJ1-4,.,few,TRBV6-5,TGTGCCAGCAGACCCACCTGGAATGAAAAACTGTTTTTT,CASRPTWNEKLFF
TRBJ2-7,.,.,TRBV4-2,TGTGCCAGCAGCCTCACCGGGACCGCCCTTACCTACGAGCAGTACTTC,CASSLTGTALTYEQYF
TRBJ1-1,TRBD1,.,TRBV12-3/TRBV12-4,TGTGCCAGCAGTTTAGCAGGGGGCTCGAGTGAAGCTTTCTTT,CASSLAGGSSEAFF
TRBJ1-1,TRBD1,.,TRBV20-1,TGCAGTGGCATGAGGGAGGACAGGGGGCGCGGAAAAACTGAAGCTTTCTTT,CSGMREDRGRGKTEAFF
TRBJ2-1,.,few,TRBV2,TGTGCCAGCAACTACGTACAATACAATGAGCAGTTCTTC,CASNYVQYNEQFF
TRBJ2-1,TRBD2,.,TRBV12-3/TRBV12-4,TGTGCCAGCAGTTCATTAGTAGCGGGCGCCTACAATGAGCAGTTCTTC,CASSSLVAGAYNEQFF
TRBJ2-1,TRBD2,.,TRBV4-2,TGTGCCAGCAGCCAAGCTCTAGCGGGGGGGTACGACAATGAGCAGTTCTTC,CASSQALAGGYDNEQFF
TRBJ1-5,.,few,TRBV12-3/TRBV12-4,TGTGCCAGCAGTCCGGACAATACCAATCAGCCCCAGCATTTT,CASSPDNTNQPQHF
TRBJ2-1,TRBD2,once,TRBV25-1,TGTGCCGGCAGTGAAGAGGGTCTAGCGGGACCCAATGAGCAGTTCTTC,CAGSEEGLAGPNEQFF
TRBJ2-5,TRBD1,few,TRBV4-1,TGCGCCAGCAGCCAAGGGGGACAGGGGGGAGATGAGCAGTACTTC,CASSQGGQGGDEQYF
TRBJ2-3,.,.,TRBV2,TGTGCCAGCAGTGCTAGGGACTCCGTCACAGATACGCAGTATTTT,CASSARDSVTDTQYF
TRBJ1-2,.,few,TRBV20-1,TGCAGTGCTCAGGACCGGCGATATGGCTACACCTTC,CSAQDRRYGYTF
TRBJ1-4,.,.,TRBV30,TGTGCCTGGAGTGTCAAGGAAAAACTGTTTTTT,CAWSVKEKLFF
TRBJ2-3,.,.,TRBV9,TGTGCCAGCAGCGAACTACCACACCGCACAGATACGCAGTATTTT,CASSELPHRTDTQYF
TRBJ2-5,.,.,TRBV12-3/TRBV12-4,TGTGCCAGCAGTTTAGAGGGGAGAAGAGAGACCCAGTACTTC,CASSLEGRRETQYF
TRBJ2-1,.,once,TRBV27,TGTGCCAGCAGAGTCATCAATGAGCAGTTCTTT,CASRVINEQFF
TRBJ1-2,.,few,TRBV29-1,TGCAGCGTCAGGGCCGGGACAACCTATGGCTACACCTTC,CSVRAGTTYGYTF
TRBJ1-2,.,few,TRBV7-9,TGTGCCAGCACCCCGGACGGCCGCGGCTACACCTTC,CASTPDGRGYTF
TRBJ1-1,.,few,TRBV2,TGTGCCAGCAGTGATGAGAGTGGCACTGAAGCTTTCTTT,CASSDESGTEAFF
TRBJ2-1,.,.,TRBV7-2,TGTGCCAGCAGCTACCGGGCCCGGGGAGAGCAGTTCTTC,CASSYRARGEQFF
TRBJ1-2,TRBD1,.,TRBV3-1,TGTGCCAGCAGCCAGTGGGACAGGAGTAACTATGGCTACACCTTC,CASSQWDRSNYGYTF
TRBJ2-7,.,.,TRBV4-2,TGTGCCAGCAGCCTGAGGGGGGGGGCGATCTCCTACGAGCAGTACTTC,CASSLRGGAISYEQYF
TRBJ2-3,TRBD2,.,TRBV20-1,TGCAGTGCTAGAAGTGGGAGATCTAGCGGCTCTGTCACAGATACGCAGTATTTT,CSARSGRSSGSVTDTQYF
TRBJ1-1,.,.,TRBV5-1,TGCGCCAGCAGCTTGGCCCCAGGGGCGGTGAACACTGAAGCTTTCTTT,CASSLAPGAVNTEAFF
TRBJ2-7,TRBD1,once,TRBV7-2,TGTGCCTGCAGCTTAACCGGGACAGGGTCTTACAATGAGCAGTACTTC,CACSLTGTGSYNEQYF
TRBJ1-4,.,.,TRBV7-2,TGTGCCAGCAGCCTAGTTTGGGGCTCGGGTGAAAAACTGTTTTTT,CASSLVWGSGEKLFF
TRBJ2-1,.,.,TRBV6-6,TGTGCCAGCAGTTATTCAGGCGGCTTTAGGCTGTGGAATGAGCAGTTCTTC,CASSYSGGFRLWNEQFF
TRBJ2-3,.,once,TRBV29-1,TGCAGCGTTGAAGGCGACACAGTGTATTTT,CSVEGDTVYF
TRBJ2-1,.,.,TRBV7-2,TGTGCCAGCAGCTCCCTCGCTACAGGGTGGTCCTACAATGAGCAGTTCTTC,CASSSLATGWSYNEQFF
TRBJ1-1,.,once,TRBV4-3,TGCGCCAGCAATCGGCAGGGTGACACTGAAGCTTTCTTT,CASNRQGDTEAFF
TRBJ1-1,.,.,TRBV2,TGTGCCAGCAGTGACGACTCGAACACTGAAGCTTTCTTT,CASSDDSNTEAFF
TRBJ1-5,TRBD1,few,TRBV28,TGTGCCAGCATTCCCGGGACAGACTTTTCAGGACGTCAGCCCCAGCATTTT,CASIPGTDFSGRQPQHF
TRBJ2-1,.,.,TRBV10-3,TGTGCCATCAGCACCCTGACATGGAACAATGAGCAGTTCTTC,CAISTLTWNNEQFF
TRBJ1-2,.,.,TRBV4-1,TGCGCCAGCATGGGGGGGCAGGGGAGCTATGGCTACACCTTC,CASMGGQGSYGYTF
TRBJ2-1,TRBD2,.,TRBV20-1,TGCAGTGCTAGAGACCGCCTTAGCGGGGGAGGATACAATGAGCAGTTCTTC,CSARDRLSGGGYNEQFF
TRBJ2-2,.,.,TRBV6-6,TGTGCCAGCAGTTTCGAGCGGGCAAACACCGGGGAGCTGTTTTTT,CASSFERANTGELFF
TRBJ1-6,.,once,TRBV20-1,TGCAGTGCTGGGGTCCGCGGCGCTAATTCACCCCTCCACTTT,CSAGVRGANSPLHF